Following are 23 T cell receptor beta chains from one sample sequenced in a study of molecular identifiers for immune sequencing clone quantification (dated by TCRdb to 2017 to 2018). Libraries were prepared through PCR. Sequencing instrument: NextSeq 500. Through fastp at Q25 and MiXCR, TCRdb rebuilt clones from the public reads, retaining in-frame beta chains. Every distinct CDR3 protein forms one entry, paired with its most common genes and DNA. This sample gives approximately 590,000 distinct CDR3 sequences in total; roughly 25% of them show up just once. The top ten constitute 0.78% of the sample. The sample taken for sequencing was naive CD8+ T cells from blood, with Jurkat cell RNA spiked in. What the cell subset or site label conveys for this sample: FACS-sorted CD8+CD4-CCR7+CD45RA+ naive T cells. Receptors originate from a human donor in good health. Some libraries in this study had Jurkat cell RNA spiked in.

The rearrangement links TRBV4-3 to TRBJ1-3; D might be TRBD1 (5 bases). V was shortened by 0 bases and J by 0 bases, with 9 bases between the two germline ends. Germline V gene lookup returns CDR1 LGHNA and CDR2 YSLEER. CDR3 length equals 16 residues. CDR3 protein: CASSQETASSGNTIYF. The CDR3 nucleotides read TGCGCCAGCAGCCAAGAGACAGCAAGCTCTGGAAACACCATATATTTT.

This chain joins TRBV28 and TRBJ1-6, with 7 bases that match TRBD1. Germline V lookup: CDR1 MDHEN, CDR2 SYDVKM. The CDR3 has 12 amino acids. V was clipped by 2 bases and J by 15 bases; unmatched bases: 4. CDR3: CASSLRGLLLHF. The DNA of the CDR3 is TGTGCCAGCAGTTTAAGGGGGCTGCTCCTCCACTTT.

The chain is built from TRBV9 and TRBJ2-3; 10 positions match TRBD2. Per germline, CDR1 SGDLS and CDR2 YYNGEE. Losses at the gene ends were 0 bases for V and 4 bases for J; bases not matched to a gene: 5. The CDR3 sequence is 16 residues long. The CDR3 is CASSVAASGSPDTQYF. The CDR3 bases are TGTGCCAGCAGCGTAGCCGCTAGCGGGAGTCCAGATACGCAGTATTTT.

This clonotype was seen repeatedly, ten times or more. This chain links TRBV7-9 with TRBJ2-5, with D uncertain. Deletions cut 6 bases from V and 0 bases from J, with 8 bases between. Per the germline V gene, CDR1 is SEHNR and CDR2 is FQNEAQ (reference sequence). The CDR3 consists of 13 residues. CDR3 in amino acids: CASRRDNQETQYF. In DNA, the CDR3 is TGTGCCAGCAGGAGAGACAACCAAGAGACCCAGTACTTC.

Of note for this clonotype: A single base separates this from a much larger clone, so it may be a read error. The chain combines TRBV28 with TRBJ1-5; 8 positions agree with TRBD1. V was pared by 5 bases and J by 9 bases, with 18 bases of the junction left unmatched. This CDR3 is 17 amino acids long. Germline V gene data show CDR1 as MDHEN and CDR2 as SYDVKM. The CDR3 nucleotides read TGTGCCAGCAGTCGGACAGGGAAGTTTGGACTACATCGGCCCCAGCATTTT. Its translation is CASSRTGKFGLHRPQHF.

The V gene is TRBV30, the J gene TRBJ2-3, with 9 bases that match TRBD2. The CDR3 is 15 amino acids. Germline assignment: CDR1 GTSNPN and CDR2 SVGIG (reference sequence). With 1 base clipped from V and 6 bases from J, the junction kept 8 bases outside the gene matches. The CDR3 region has the DNA TGTGCCTGGAGTGGGGGCGGGGGGGCCTTCGATACGCAGTATTTT. It translates to CAWSGGGGAFDTQYF.

This clonotype was observed once. This may be a read error: a much more frequent sequence differs by one nucleotide. This chain joins TRBV7-9 and TRBJ2-1; 13 nucleotides align to TRBD2. The CDR3 length is 15 residues. CDR1 is SEHNR, CDR2 FQNEAQ, per germline (reference sequence). CDR3 region: CASSSGLAGVNEQIF. The CDR3 DNA reads as TGTGCCAGCAGCTCTGGACTAGCGGGAGTAAATGAGCAGATCTTC.

V and J are TRBV4-3 and TRBJ2-1; D tentatively fits TRBD1 or TRBD2 (6 bases each). V was cut by 4 bases and J by 4 bases, with 17 bases left in between. This CDR3 is built from 16 residues. Germline V gene lookup returns CDR1 LGHNA and CDR2 YSLEER. In DNA, the CDR3 is TGCGCCAGCAGCCCAGATTGGGGGGCCAGGTACAATGAGCAGTTCTTC. Residues: CASSPDWGARYNEQFF.

Only a few counts were recorded for this clonotype. The V and J genes are TRBV27 and TRBJ2-2, with D tentatively TRBD1 (5 bases). The CDR3 totals 16 residues. With 5 bases removed from V and 3 bases from J, the gap between germline ends came to 16 bases. The germline gives CDR1 MNHEY, CDR2 SMNVEV (reference sequence). The CDR3 loop reads CASSALSPRDTGELFF. For the CDR3, the DNA is TGTGCCAGCAGTGCCCTCTCCCCCAGGGACACCGGGGAGCTGTTTTTT.

This clonotype appeared many times. The gene calls are TRBV15 and TRBJ1-1; tentative D call: TRBD1 (6 bases). The CDR3 covers 13 residues. V was cut by 6 bases and J by 8 bases, with 16 bases left in between. Per the germline V gene, CDR1 is LNHNV and CDR2 is YYDKDF (reference sequence). DNA of the CDR3: TGTGCCACCAGTCAGGGGTGGGGGAGCGAAGCTTTCTTT. It translates to CATSQGWGSEAFF. Based on the CDR3 plus reference TRBV15 and TRBJ1-1, the full variable domain is DAMVIQNPRYQVTQFGKPVTLSCSQTLNHNVMYWYQQKSSQAPKLLFHYYDKDFNNEADTPDNFQSRRPNTSFCFLDIRSPGLGDTAMYLCATSQGWGSEAFFGQGTRLTVV.

This clonotype was counted ten times or more. The rearrangement links TRBV20-1 to TRBJ2-7; D gene unclear. V lost 5 bases to trimming and J lost 6 bases, with 20 bases between them. CDR3 length: 14 amino acids. CDR1 DFQATT and CDR2 SNEGSKA come from the germline V gene (reference sequence). In nucleotides, the CDR3 is TGCAGTGCTGGACCGGGCCTTAAACGGTCCGAGCAGTACTTC. It codes for CSAGPGLKRSEQYF.

The chain employs TRBV12-3 or TRBV12-4 and TRBJ2-3; 9 nucleotides align to TRBD2. This CDR3 is built from 15 residues. J was trimmed by 4 bases and V by 0 bases; bases with no gene match: 2. CDR3 sequence (DNA): TGTGCCAGCAGTTTAGCGGGACTAGCCTCAGATACGCAGTATTTT. Its translation: CASSLAGLASDTQYF.

This clonotype was found many times. This chain connects TRBV6-5 to TRBJ2-3; D ambiguous. V was clipped by 0 bases and J by 5 bases, with 6 bases between them. CDR1 MNHEY and CDR2 SVGAGI come from the germline V gene. The CDR3 totals 13 residues. CDR3 sequence (DNA): TGTGCCAGCAGTTACTCGAACCGAGATACGCAGTATTTT. This translates into CASSYSNRDTQYF.

V gene TRBV27 combines with J gene TRBJ1-2, with a tentative D call TRBD1 (6 bases). Trimming left V 7 bases short and J 4 bases short, with 16 bases between. Germline V CDR1 and CDR2: MNHEY, SMNVEV (reference sequence). This CDR3 is built from 14 residues. CDR3 DNA sequence: TGTGCCAGCACCCCCAGGGGTACAAGCTATGGCTACACCTTC. This codes for CASTPRGTSYGYTF.

This rearrangement joins TRBV7-6 to TRBJ2-2; 7 bases map to TRBD1. V was clipped by 1 base and J by 4 bases; unmatched bases: 6. CDR1 and CDR2 from the germline V gene are SGHVS and FNYEAQ. The CDR3 contains 16 residues. CDR3 coding DNA: TGTGCCAGCAGCTTAGTCGACAGGGATCGCACCGGGGAGCTGTTTTTT. It codes for CASSLVDRDRTGELFF.

This chain connects TRBV20-1 to TRBJ2-7; D gene ambiguous. The CDR3 is 13 amino acids. The germline V and J ends were trimmed by 4 bases and 4 bases, with 14 bases remaining between them. CDR1 is DFQATT and CDR2 is SNEGSKA in the germline V gene (reference sequence). This CDR3 reads CSATPPWGYEQYF. The CDR3 DNA reads as TGCAGTGCTACCCCCCCGTGGGGTTACGAGCAGTACTTC.

This clonotype was detected only a few times. The chain uses TRBV27 and TRBJ1-5; D is unresolved. The germline V gene encodes CDR1 MNHEY and CDR2 SMNVEV (reference sequence). The CDR3 has 11 residues. V lost 6 bases and J lost 5, with 5 bases in between. The DNA for the CDR3 is TGTGCCAGCAGCCCCTATCAGCCCCAGCATTTT. Its protein product is CASSPYQPQHF.

This clonotype occurred a few times. The genes are TRBV4-1 and TRBJ1-1; D uncertain. CDR1 is MGHRA, CDR2 YSYEKL, per germline. V was shortened by 1 base and J by 4 bases, with 7 bases between the two germline ends. This CDR3 is 13 amino acids long. The CDR3 nucleotides are TGCGCCAGCAGCCAAGCCGTCCTCACTGAAGCTTTCTTT. Its protein is CASSQAVLTEAFF.

In its sample, this clonotype was seen a few times. The rearrangement joins TRBV30 to TRBJ2-2, with TRBD1 identical over 8 bases. From germline, CDR1 is GTSNPN and CDR2 SVGIG (reference sequence). The CDR3 extends over 15 amino acids. V was pared by 4 bases and J by 6 bases, with 10 bases of the junction left unmatched. The CDR3: CAWTHRGAASGELFF. The CDR3 bases are TGTGCCTGGACACACAGGGGGGCGGCGTCCGGGGAGCTGTTTTTT.

This clonotype was seen at least ten times. The genes are TRBV28 and TRBJ2-7; D is unresolved. The germline gives CDR1 MDHEN, CDR2 SYDVKM. V was shortened by 7 bases and J by 0 bases, with 13 bases between the two germline ends. The CDR3 totals 14 residues. CDR3 amino acids: CASTPGLSSYEQYF. CDR3 in DNA: TGTGCCAGCACCCCCGGGCTGAGCTCCTACGAGCAGTACTTC.

Note on this clonotype: Given a much more abundant clone one base away, this may be a read error. The V and J genes are TRBV6-5 and TRBJ2-7; the match to TRBD1 covers 9 bases. This CDR3 is 15 amino acids long. Looked up from germline, CDR1 is MNHEY and CDR2 is SVGAGI. The CDR3 loop reads CASSYSRQGVYGQYF. The DNA of the CDR3 is TGTGCCAGCAGTTACTCTCGACAGGGGGTCTACGGGCAGTACTTC.

Many counts were recorded for this clonotype. The V gene is TRBV4-3, the J gene TRBJ1-4, with TRBD1 as a possible D gene (6 bases). This CDR3 comprises 15 residues. CDR1 LGHNA and CDR2 YSLEER come from the germline V gene. V was clipped by 0 bases and J by 8 bases, with 13 bases between them. In nucleotides, the CDR3 is TGCGCCAGCAGCCAAGATAGGGGGGCCAGCGAAAAACTGTTTTTT. Encoded protein: CASSQDRGASEKLFF.

This clonotype occurred many times. The CDR3 bases are TGTGCCAGCAGCACTCGGGGCCCCACTGAAGCTTTCTTT. Protein product: CASSTRGPTEAFF. V is TRBV5-5 and J is TRBJ1-1, with a weak D call TRBD1 (5 bases). Trimming removed 4 bases from V and 4 bases from J, with 11 bases in between. This CDR3 has 13 residues. The germline V gene has CDR1 SGHKS and CDR2 YYEKEE (reference sequence).